The T cell receptor (beta chain) under discussion was sequenced for a study of T cells in pancreatic ductal adenocarcinoma (TCRdb year 2017). The study in broad terms: Seeking insight into the adaptive T-cell response that arises naturally, the researchers examined how many CD8+ T cells infiltrated tumors of resected pancreatic ductal adenocarcinoma, where they sat, and what features they had, alongside the same properties of suppressive cells. Results and caveats for the whole study, not just this receptor: There was no significant difference in T-cell clonality between tumor and blood, where mean clonality was approximately 0.12 for tumors and 0.072 for blood. Because most pancreatic cancer patients present with inoperable disease, the resected cohort was biased toward the minority with early-stage disease. Compared with tumor samples, blood samples had more total productive templates and about 7.5-fold more unique clonotypes. Because tumors are enriched in CD45RO+ effector T cells rather than naive T cells, which biases toward lower diversity, comparisons of clonality between tumor and blood may be biased.

The pancreatic ductal adenocarcinoma patients who were selected had gone through surgery without receiving any neoadjuvant therapy. After peripheral blood was drawn into heparin tubes, PBMCs were separated on a histopaque density gradient and then cryopreserved in roughly 10% DMSO. The DNeasy Blood and Tissue Kit, with Proteinase K and RNase treatment, was used to extract genomic DNA from roughly seven PBMC specimens and about 9 flash-frozen tumor specimens. This clone has more than one count but fewer than ten. There is no known antigen for this receptor. The sample holds no much larger clone one base away, and base qualities are not on file. TCR beta CDR3 regions were amplified from genomic DNA using the immunoSEQ hsTCRB kit. An Illumina HiSeq system was used for high-throughput TRB CDR3 sequencing. Per the authors' processing: The immunoSEQ software was used to analyze sequencing reads, and nonproductive sequences containing premature stops or frame-shifts were excluded. Clonality of the repertoire was calculated as one minus Shannon entropy normalized by log2 of the number of unique productive sequences. What TCRdb holds here is the immuneACCESS table cut down to in-frame rearrangements. Part of the clones is not present; checked against another copy, under half of the missing clones reflect an unresolved V gene, and the others are unexplained. V, J and clone size reflect that table, while D and trimming were determined from the DNA. The sample table lists 15,000 to 20,000 clones, 88% of them with a count of one. Clones ranked in the top ten supply 0.94% of the sample.

CDR1 GTSNPN and CDR2 SVGIG are derived from the germline V gene (reference sequence). The CDR3 numbers 14 residues from cysteine through phenylalanine. Only the CDR3 part of the read is kept: 42 bases, read in frame from the first base. Ends trimmed: V by 3 bases, J by 3 bases; bases unmatched to a gene: 4. In this chain, TRBV30 is recombined with TRBJ1-1; TRBD1 matches 10 bases in the middle. This TCR came from a human donor with pancreatic ductal adenocarcinoma. The sequenced material came from PBMCs. This receptor carries the CDR3 CAWRGDRGDTEAFF. The sequence in DNA is TGTGCCTGGAGGGGGGACAGGGGTGACACTGAAGCTTTCTTT.